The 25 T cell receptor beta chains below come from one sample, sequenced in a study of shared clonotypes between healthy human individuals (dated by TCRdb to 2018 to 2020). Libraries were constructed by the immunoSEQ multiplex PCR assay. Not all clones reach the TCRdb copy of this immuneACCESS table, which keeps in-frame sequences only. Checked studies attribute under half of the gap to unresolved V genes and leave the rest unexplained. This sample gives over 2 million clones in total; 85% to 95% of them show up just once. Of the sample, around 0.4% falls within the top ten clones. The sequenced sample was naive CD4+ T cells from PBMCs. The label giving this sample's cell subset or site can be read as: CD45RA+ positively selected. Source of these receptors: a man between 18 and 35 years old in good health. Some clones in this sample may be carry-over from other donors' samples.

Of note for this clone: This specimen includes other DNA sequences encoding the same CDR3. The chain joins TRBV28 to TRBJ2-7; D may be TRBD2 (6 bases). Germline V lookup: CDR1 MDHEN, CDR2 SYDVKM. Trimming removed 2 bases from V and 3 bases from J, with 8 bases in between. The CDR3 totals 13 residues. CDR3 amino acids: CASSLPGVYEQYF. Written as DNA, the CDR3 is TGTGCCAGCAGTTTACCGGGAGTCTACGAGCAGTACTTC.

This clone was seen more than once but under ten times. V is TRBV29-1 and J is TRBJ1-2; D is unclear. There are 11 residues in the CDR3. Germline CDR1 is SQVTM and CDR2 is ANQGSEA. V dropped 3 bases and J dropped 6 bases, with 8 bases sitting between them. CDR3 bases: TGCAGCGTTGAGGAGAACGATGGCTACACCTTC. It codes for CSVEENDGYTF.

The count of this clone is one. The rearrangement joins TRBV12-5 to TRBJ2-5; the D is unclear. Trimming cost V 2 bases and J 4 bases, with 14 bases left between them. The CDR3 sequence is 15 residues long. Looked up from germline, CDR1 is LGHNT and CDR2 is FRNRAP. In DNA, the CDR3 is TGTGCTAGTGGTTTGACGGGTTTTGCTGGAGAGACCCAGTACTTC. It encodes CASGLTGFAGETQYF.

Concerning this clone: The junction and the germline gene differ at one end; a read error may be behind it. The CDR3 nucleotides read TGCGCCAGCAGCCAAGGGGAGCTTGCGGGGGGACAAGGGACCCAGTACTTC. Its translation: CASSQGELAGGQGTQYF. V gene TRBV4-1 combines with J gene TRBJ2-5, with 8 bases aligning to TRBD2. The CDR3 covers 17 residues. The germline CDR1 and CDR2 sequences are MGHRA and YSYEKL.

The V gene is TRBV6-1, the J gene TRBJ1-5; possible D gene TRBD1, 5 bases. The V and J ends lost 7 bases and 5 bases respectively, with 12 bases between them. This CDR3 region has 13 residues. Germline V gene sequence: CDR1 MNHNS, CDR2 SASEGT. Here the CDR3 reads CASKWGDDQPQHF. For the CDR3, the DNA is TGTGCCAGCAAATGGGGGGACGATCAGCCCCAGCATTTT.

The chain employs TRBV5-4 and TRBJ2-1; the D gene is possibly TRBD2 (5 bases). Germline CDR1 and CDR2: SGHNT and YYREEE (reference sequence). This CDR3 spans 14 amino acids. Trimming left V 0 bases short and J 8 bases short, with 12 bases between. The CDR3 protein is CASSLAPLAHEQFF. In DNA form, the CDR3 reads TGTGCCAGCAGCTTGGCGCCTCTAGCACATGAGCAGTTCTTC.

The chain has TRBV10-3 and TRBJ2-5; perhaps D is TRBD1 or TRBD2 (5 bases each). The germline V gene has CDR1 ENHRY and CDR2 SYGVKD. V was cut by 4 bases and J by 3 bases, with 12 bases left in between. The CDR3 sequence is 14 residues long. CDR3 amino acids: CAISVGGSEETQYF. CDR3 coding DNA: TGTGCCATCAGTGTTGGGGGTAGTGAAGAGACCCAGTACTTC.

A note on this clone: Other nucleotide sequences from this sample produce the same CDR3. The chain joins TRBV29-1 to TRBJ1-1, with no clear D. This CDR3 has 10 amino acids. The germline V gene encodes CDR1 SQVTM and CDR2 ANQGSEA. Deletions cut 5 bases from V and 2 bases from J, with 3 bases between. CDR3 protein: CSVRNTEAFF. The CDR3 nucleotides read TGCAGCGTTCGAAACACTGAAGCTTTCTTT.

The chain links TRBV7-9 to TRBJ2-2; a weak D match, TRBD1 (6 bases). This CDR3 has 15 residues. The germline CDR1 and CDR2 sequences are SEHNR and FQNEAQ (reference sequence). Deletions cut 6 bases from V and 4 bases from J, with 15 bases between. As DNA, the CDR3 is TGTGCCAGCAGTGGCAGGGGAACGGGCACCGGGGAGCTGTTTTTT. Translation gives CASSGRGTGTGELFF.

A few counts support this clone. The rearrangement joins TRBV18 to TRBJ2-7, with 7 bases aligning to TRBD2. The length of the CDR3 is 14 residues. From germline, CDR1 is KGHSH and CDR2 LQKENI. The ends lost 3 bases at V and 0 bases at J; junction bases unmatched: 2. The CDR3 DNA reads TGTGCCAGCTCACCTCTAGCGGACTCCTACGAGCAGTACTTC. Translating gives CASSPLADSYEQYF.

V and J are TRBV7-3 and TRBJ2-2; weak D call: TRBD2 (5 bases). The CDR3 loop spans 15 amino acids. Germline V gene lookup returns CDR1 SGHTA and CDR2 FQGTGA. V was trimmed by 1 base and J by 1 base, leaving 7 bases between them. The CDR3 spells CASSLSGRNTGELFF. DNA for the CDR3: TGTGCCAGCAGCTTAAGTGGGAGGAACACCGGGGAGCTGTTTTTT.

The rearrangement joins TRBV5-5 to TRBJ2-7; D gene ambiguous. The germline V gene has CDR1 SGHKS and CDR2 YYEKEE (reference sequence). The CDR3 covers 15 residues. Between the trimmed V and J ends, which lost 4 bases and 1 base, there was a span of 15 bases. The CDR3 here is CASSPAGQPSYEQYF. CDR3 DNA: TGTGCCAGCAGCCCCGCCGGGCAGCCATCCTACGAGCAGTACTTC.

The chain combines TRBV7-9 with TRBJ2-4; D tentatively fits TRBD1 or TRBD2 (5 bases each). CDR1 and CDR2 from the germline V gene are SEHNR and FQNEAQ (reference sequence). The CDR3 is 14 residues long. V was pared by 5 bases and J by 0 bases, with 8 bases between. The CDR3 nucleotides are TGTGCCAGCAGCCGAGGGGCAGCCAAAAACATTCAGTACTTC. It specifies CASSRGAAKNIQYF.

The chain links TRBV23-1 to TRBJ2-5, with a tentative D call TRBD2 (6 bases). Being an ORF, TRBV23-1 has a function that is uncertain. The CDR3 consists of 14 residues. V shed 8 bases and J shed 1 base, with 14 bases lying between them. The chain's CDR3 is CASVHRDFQETQYF. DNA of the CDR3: TGCGCCAGCGTCCACCGGGACTTCCAAGAGACCCAGTACTTC.

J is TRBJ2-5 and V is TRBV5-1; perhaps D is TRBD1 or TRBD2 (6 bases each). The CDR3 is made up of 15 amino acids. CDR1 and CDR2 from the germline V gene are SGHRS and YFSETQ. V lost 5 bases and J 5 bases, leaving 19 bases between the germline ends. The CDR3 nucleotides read TGCGCCAGCAGTAGTAGGGGGGAGCCGAGGGAGACCCAGTACTTC. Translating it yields CASSSRGEPRETQYF.

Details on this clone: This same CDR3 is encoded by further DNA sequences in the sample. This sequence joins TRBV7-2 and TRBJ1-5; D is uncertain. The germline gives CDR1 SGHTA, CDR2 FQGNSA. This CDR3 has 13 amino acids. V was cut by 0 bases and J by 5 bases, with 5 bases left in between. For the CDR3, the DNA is TGTGCCAGCAGCTTAGCGAGGGATCAGCCCCAGCATTTT. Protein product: CASSLARDQPQHF.

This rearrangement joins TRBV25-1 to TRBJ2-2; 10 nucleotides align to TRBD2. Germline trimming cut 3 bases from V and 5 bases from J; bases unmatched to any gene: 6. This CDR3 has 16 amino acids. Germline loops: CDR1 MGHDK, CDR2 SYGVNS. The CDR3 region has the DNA TGTGCCAGCAGTGAGGCTAGCGGGAGAGGTACCGGGGAGCTGTTTTTT. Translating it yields CASSEASGRGTGELFF.

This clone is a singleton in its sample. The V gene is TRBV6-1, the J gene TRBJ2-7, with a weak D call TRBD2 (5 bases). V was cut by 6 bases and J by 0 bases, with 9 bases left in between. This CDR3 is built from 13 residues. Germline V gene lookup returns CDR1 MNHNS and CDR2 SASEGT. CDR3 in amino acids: CASSSAGSYEQYF. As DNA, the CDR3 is TGTGCCAGCAGCTCGGCGGGCTCCTACGAGCAGTACTTC.

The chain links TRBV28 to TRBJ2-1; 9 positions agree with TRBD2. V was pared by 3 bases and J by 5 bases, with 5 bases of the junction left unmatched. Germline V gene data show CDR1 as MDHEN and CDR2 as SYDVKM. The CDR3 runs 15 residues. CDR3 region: CASSLMAGGDNEQFF. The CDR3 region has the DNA TGTGCCAGCAGTTTGATGGCGGGAGGGGACAATGAGCAGTTCTTC.

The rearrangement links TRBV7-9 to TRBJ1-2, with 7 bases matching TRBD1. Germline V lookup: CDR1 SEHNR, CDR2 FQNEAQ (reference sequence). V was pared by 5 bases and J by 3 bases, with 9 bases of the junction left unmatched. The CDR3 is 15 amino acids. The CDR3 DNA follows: TGTGCCAGCAGCCTCTCGGTAGGGGGCGACTATGGCTACACCTTC. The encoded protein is CASSLSVGGDYGYTF.

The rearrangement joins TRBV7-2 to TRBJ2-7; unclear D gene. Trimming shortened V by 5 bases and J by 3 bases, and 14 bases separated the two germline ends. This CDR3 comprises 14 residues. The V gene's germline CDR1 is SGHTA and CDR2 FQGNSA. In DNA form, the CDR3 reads TGTGCCAGCAGCCTAATGATATCCGGCTACGAGCAGTACTTC. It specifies CASSLMISGYEQYF.

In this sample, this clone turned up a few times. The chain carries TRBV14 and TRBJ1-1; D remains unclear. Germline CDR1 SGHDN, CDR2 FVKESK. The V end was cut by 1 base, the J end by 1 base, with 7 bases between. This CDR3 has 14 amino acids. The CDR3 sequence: CASSQVSRNTEAFF. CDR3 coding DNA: TGTGCCAGCAGCCAAGTCTCCCGGAACACTGAAGCTTTCTTT.

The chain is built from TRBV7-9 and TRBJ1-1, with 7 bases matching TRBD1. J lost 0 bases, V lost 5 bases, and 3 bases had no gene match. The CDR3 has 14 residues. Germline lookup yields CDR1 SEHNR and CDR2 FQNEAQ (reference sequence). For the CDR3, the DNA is TGTGCCAGCAGCCGGGACAGAATGAACACTGAAGCTTTCTTT. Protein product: CASSRDRMNTEAFF.

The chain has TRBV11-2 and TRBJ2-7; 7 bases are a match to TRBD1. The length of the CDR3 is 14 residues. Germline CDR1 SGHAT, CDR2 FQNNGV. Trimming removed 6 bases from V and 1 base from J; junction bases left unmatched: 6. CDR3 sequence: CASRTTGASYEQYF. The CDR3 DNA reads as TGTGCCAGCAGAACAACAGGGGCATCCTACGAGCAGTACTTC.

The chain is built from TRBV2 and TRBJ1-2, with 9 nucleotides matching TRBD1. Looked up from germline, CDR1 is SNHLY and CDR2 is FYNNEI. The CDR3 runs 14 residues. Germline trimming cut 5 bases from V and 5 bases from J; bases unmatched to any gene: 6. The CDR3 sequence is CASSRTGDSYGYTF. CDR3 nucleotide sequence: TGTGCCAGCAGTCGGACAGGGGATTCGTATGGCTACACCTTC.